The entry below gives a single T cell receptor beta chain sequence along with its context. The antigen is not known. Molecular-barcoded quantitative 5'-RACE produced these TCR beta libraries. MiXCR, applied by TCRdb to the 5' RACE reads, yields one record per CDR3 protein. Of fewer than 650,000 distinct CDR3 sequences listed, roughly an eighth were seen once; the top ten hold nearly 7%. Germline V gene lookup returns CDR1 MNHEY and CDR2 SMNVEV (reference sequence). The ends lost 5 bases at V and 1 base at J; junction bases unmatched: 7. The CDR3 extends over 17 amino acids. This entry belongs to a study of CD8 T cells in ankylosing spondylitis. Study-wide points: A TCR beta motif made of roughly eight highly homologous variants seemed typical of ankylosing spondylitis blood. In the blood and synovial fluid of reactive arthritis, some motif variants had been previously reported. The authors reported significant enrichment of disease-linked clones in matched ankylosing spondylitis synovial fluid. Clones that were linked to disease were CD8+ and were relatively rare in peripheral blood.

This TCR came from a male donor with ankylosing spondylitis. The chain couples TRBV27 to TRBJ2-2; 10 positions match TRBD1. The sequenced sample consisted of blood, either unsorted or a sorted T cell fraction (not recorded which). The CDR3 nucleotides read TGTGCCAGCAGTGCCCTCGGACAGGGGGTGAACACCGGGGAGCTGTTTTTT. Translation gives CASSALGQGVNTGELFF.